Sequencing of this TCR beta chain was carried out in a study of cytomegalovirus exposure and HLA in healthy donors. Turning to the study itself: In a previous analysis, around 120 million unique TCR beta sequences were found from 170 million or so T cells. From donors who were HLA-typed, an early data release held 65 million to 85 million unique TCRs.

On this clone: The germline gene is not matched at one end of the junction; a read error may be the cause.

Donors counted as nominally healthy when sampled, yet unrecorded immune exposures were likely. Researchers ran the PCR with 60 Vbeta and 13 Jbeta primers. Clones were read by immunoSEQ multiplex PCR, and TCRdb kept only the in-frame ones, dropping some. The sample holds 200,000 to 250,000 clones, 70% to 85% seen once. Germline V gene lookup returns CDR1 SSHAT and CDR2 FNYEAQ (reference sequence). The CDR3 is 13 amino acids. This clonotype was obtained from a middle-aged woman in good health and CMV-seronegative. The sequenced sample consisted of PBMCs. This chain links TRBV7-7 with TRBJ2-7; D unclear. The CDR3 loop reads CASSLGIAYEQYF. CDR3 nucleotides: TGTGCTAGCAGCTTAGGTATAGCCTACGAGCAGTACTTC.